The rows below give T cell receptor beta chains drawn from one sample of a study of cytomegalovirus exposure and HLA in healthy donors. The assay was immunoSEQ multiplex PCR, and TCRdb's table has in-frame clones only and misses some. The sample holds over 75,000 clones; approximately 85% are singletons and the top ten take approximately 3%. The sequenced sample was PBMCs. Receptor source: a man younger than 40 in good health and CMV-seropositive. Both conserved end residues are part of each CDR3. D genes are given only for firm matches. Some rows mark clone size as missing; the rest say once, few, many or name a class of expanded clone.

length	size	J	V	D	CDR3	DNA
12	.	TRBJ1-3	TRBV2	.	CASSEGPRKTIF	TGTGCCAGCAGTGAAGGTCCCAGGAAGACCATCTTT
15	.	TRBJ2-1	TRBV10-3	TRBD1	CAISESGTGSSEQFF	TGTGCCATCAGTGAGTCCGGGACAGGGTCTAGTGAGCAGTTCTTC
16	.	TRBJ1-6	TRBV7-9	.	CASSRIRLDDNSPLHF	TGTGCCAGCAGCCGGATCAGACTGGATGATAATTCACCCCTCCACTTT
12	.	TRBJ2-3	TRBV5-1	.	CASARDTDTQYF	TGCGCCAGCGCTCGGGACACAGATACGCAGTATTTT
17	.	TRBJ1-1	TRBV5-1	.	CASSLLGGGPRGTEAFF	TGCGCCAGCAGCTTGTTAGGGGGGGGGCCAAGGGGCACTGAAGCTTTCTTT
17	once	TRBJ2-1	TRBV4-1	.	CASSSGMGGVTYNEQFF	TGCGCCAGCAGCTCCGGGATGGGGGGAGTAACCTACAATGAGCAGTTCTTC
13	.	TRBJ1-1	TRBV2	.	CASTTWTEGEAFF	TGTGCCAGCACTACCTGGACAGAGGGGGAAGCTTTCTTT
18	.	TRBJ2-7	TRBV18	TRBD2	CASSPVPTIAGVSYEQYF	TGTGCCAGCTCACCAGTCCCAACTATAGCGGGAGTGTCCTACGAGCAGTACTTC
12	.	TRBJ1-1	TRBV29-1	.	CSVGRGNTEAFF	TGCAGCGTTGGGAGGGGGAACACTGAAGCTTTCTTT
13	.	TRBJ1-1	TRBV12-5	.	CASSPTGLAEAFF	TGTGCTAGTTCCCCGACAGGTCTAGCTGAAGCTTTCTTT
17	.	TRBJ2-2	TRBV7-9	TRBD1	CASSLRAPRGRTGELFF	TGTGCCAGCAGCTTAAGAGCACCCAGGGGGCGGACCGGGGAGCTGTTTTTT
17	.	TRBJ2-6	TRBV29-1	.	CSVEGGTGVGGANVLTF	TGCAGCGTTGAAGGGGGGACGGGGGTAGGTGGGGCCAACGTCCTGACTTTC
12	.	TRBJ2-7	TRBV30	.	CAWSVSSSEQYF	TGTGCCTGGAGTGTTTCTAGCTCCGAGCAGTACTTC
13	.	TRBJ1-1	TRBV6-5	TRBD1	CAVRLGGNTEAFF	TGTGCCGTGAGACTAGGGGGCAACACTGAAGCTTTCTTT
14	.	TRBJ1-2	TRBV28	.	CASSLRFGPGGYTF	TGTGCCAGCAGTTTACGGTTTGGGCCGGGAGGCTACACCTTC
14	.	TRBJ1-1	TRBV7-8	TRBD1	CASSSIRGRTEAFF	TGTGCCAGCAGCTCGATCAGGGGGAGAACTGAAGCTTTCTTT
15	.	TRBJ1-3	TRBV5-4	.	CASSPAGGSGNTIYF	TGTGCCAGCAGCCCAGCGGGAGGCTCTGGAAACACCATATATTTT
14	.	TRBJ2-7	TRBV23-1	.	CASSQSASSYEQYF	TGCGCCAGCAGTCAATCCGCCAGCTCCTACGAGCAGTACTTC
18	.	TRBJ1-4	TRBV5-1	.	CASSLLESAGPFNEKLFF	TGCGCCAGCAGCTTGTTAGAGTCCGCGGGACCGTTTAATGAAAAACTGTTTTTT
16	once	TRBJ2-2	TRBV9	TRBD1	CASSIDRGMVTGELFF	TGTGCCAGCAGCATTGACAGGGGGATGGTAACCGGGGAGCTGTTTTTT
12	.	TRBJ1-1	TRBV11-2	.	CASGSRNTEAFF	TGTGCCAGCGGCTCTCGGAACACTGAAGCTTTCTTT
12	few	TRBJ1-4	TRBV28	.	CASSMGHLKLFF	TGTGCCAGCAGCATGGGACACCTCAAACTGTTTTTT
13	.	TRBJ2-7	TRBV6-6	.	CASSYEGAYEQYF	TGTGCCAGCAGTTACGAGGGTGCCTACGAGCAGTACTTC
15	.	TRBJ2-3	TRBV19	TRBD2	CASSRASGRTDTQYF	TGTGCCAGTAGTCGGGCTAGCGGGAGGACAGATACGCAGTATTTT
14	.	TRBJ1-5	TRBV6-1	.	CASIESHSNQPQHF	TGTGCCAGCATAGAAAGCCATAGCAATCAGCCCCAGCATTTT
14	.	TRBJ1-1	TRBV7-9	.	CASSPTGLNTEAFF	TGTGCCAGCAGCCCTACAGGGTTGAACACTGAAGCTTTCTTT
16	.	TRBJ1-4	TRBV19	.	CASSSLGGTSDEKLFF	TGTGCCAGTAGTTCGTTGGGGGGGACGTCAGATGAAAAACTGTTTTTT
12	.	TRBJ2-3	TRBV5-1	.	CASSWSENTQYF	TGCGCCAGCAGCTGGTCCGAGAACACGCAGTATTTT
12	.	TRBJ1-5	TRBV10-1	.	CASSPLDQPQHF	TGCGCCAGCAGCCCCCTAGATCAGCCCCAGCATTTT
16	once	TRBJ2-3	TRBV28	.	CASRVDGSPSTDTQYF	TGTGCCAGCAGGGTCGATGGGAGTCCTAGCACAGATACGCAGTATTTT
16	.	TRBJ2-5	TRBV5-1	.	CASSLDRGGPGETQYF	TGCGCCAGCAGCTTGGACCGAGGCGGCCCGGGGGAGACCCAGTACTTC
17	.	TRBJ2-5	TRBV30	TRBD2	CAWSGELAGGKQETQYF	TGTGCCTGGAGCGGGGAACTAGCGGGAGGAAAACAAGAGACCCAGTACTTC
11	few	TRBJ1-2	TRBV30	.	CAWSVLVGYTF	TGTGCCTGGAGTGTACTGGTTGGCTACACCTTC
14	.	TRBJ2-7	TRBV5-1	TRBD2	CASSPTSGIHEQYF	TGCGCCAGCAGCCCGACTAGCGGGATCCACGAGCAGTACTTC
11	.	TRBJ1-1	TRBV4-1	.	CASSQYTEAFF	TGCGCCAGCAGCCAATATACTGAAGCTTTCTTT
14	.	TRBJ2-3	TRBV27	TRBD1	CASSMTGGTDTQYF	TGTGCCAGCAGTATGACAGGGGGTACAGATACGCAGTATTTT
14	.	TRBJ2-3	TRBV6-5	.	CASSLGGYTDTQYF	TGTGCCAGCAGCCTCGGGGGATACACAGATACGCAGTATTTT
15	few	TRBJ2-1	TRBV6-4	TRBD2	CASSGGLAGDNEQFF	TGTGCCAGCTCCGGGGGTTTAGCGGGGGACAATGAGCAGTTCTTC
17	.	TRBJ2-3	TRBV18	TRBD1	CASSPLGQGGRTDTQYF	TGTGCCAGCTCACCATTGGGACAGGGAGGACGCACAGATACGCAGTATTTT
14	.	TRBJ2-1	TRBV25-1	TRBD1	CATSRQGFYNEQFF	TGTGCCACCAGTCGACAGGGATTTTACAATGAGCAGTTCTTC
11	.	TRBJ2-7	TRBV19	.	CASSRGGEQYF	TGTGCCAGTAGCAGGGGTGGTGAGCAGTACTTC
15	.	TRBJ1-2	TRBV5-1	.	CASSLAPVQGGGYTF	TGCGCCAGCAGCTTGGCACCGGTTCAGGGAGGTGGCTACACCTTC
15	.	TRBJ2-7	TRBV12-5	.	CASGFKLGLPYEQYF	TGTGCTAGTGGTTTCAAACTAGGACTTCCCTACGAGCAGTACTTC
17	.	TRBJ2-1	TRBV7-6	.	CASSLKRAGSSYNEQFF	TGTGCCAGCAGCTTAAAGCGGGCGGGGAGCTCCTACAATGAGCAGTTCTTC
13	.	TRBJ1-2	TRBV9	.	CASSPDTRPGYTF	TGTGCCAGCAGCCCTGACACAAGGCCTGGCTACACCTTC
16	.	TRBJ2-3	TRBV6-1	TRBD1	CASSDPDRWSTDTQYF	TGTGCCAGCAGTGACCCGGACAGGTGGAGCACAGATACGCAGTATTTT
13	.	TRBJ2-7	TRBV9	.	CASSRGLSYEQYF	TGTGCCAGCAGCCGGGGACTCTCCTACGAGCAGTACTTC
12	once	TRBJ2-2	TRBV7-8	.	CASSQGGGELFF	TGTGCCAGCAGCCAGGGGGGCGGGGAGCTGTTTTTT
14	few	TRBJ1-3	TRBV9	.	CASSVAGSRNTIYF	TGTGCCAGCAGCGTAGCGGGAAGTAGAAACACCATATATTTT
11	.	TRBJ2-7	TRBV20-1	.	CSARGVYEQYF	TGCAGTGCTAGGGGCGTTTACGAGCAGTACTTC
13	.	TRBJ2-7	TRBV28	.	CASSLLEDYEQYF	TGTGCCAGCAGTTTACTAGAGGACTACGAGCAGTACTTC
15	.	TRBJ1-5	TRBV5-4	.	CASSLGGGQNQPQHF	TGTGCCAGCAGCTTGGGGGGAGGCCAGAATCAGCCCCAGCATTTT